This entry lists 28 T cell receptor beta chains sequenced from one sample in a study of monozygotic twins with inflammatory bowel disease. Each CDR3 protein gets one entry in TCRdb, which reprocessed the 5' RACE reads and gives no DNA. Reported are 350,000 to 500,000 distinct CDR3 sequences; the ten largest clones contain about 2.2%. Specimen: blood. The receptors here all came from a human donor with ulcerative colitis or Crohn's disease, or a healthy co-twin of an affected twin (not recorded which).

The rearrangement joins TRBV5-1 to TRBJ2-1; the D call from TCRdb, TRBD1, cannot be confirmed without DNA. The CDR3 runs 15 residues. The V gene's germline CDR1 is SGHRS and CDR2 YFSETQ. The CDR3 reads CASSLAGTNNNEQFF.

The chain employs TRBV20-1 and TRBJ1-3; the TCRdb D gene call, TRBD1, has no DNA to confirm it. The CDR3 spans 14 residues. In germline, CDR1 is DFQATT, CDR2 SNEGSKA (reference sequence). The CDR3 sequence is CSARDRTGTLPIYF.

The CDR3 spells CASSSHGPPLGETQYF. The chain combines TRBV7-3 with TRBJ2-5; TCRdb outputs TRBD2, but without DNA this stays unchecked. CDR3 length equals 16 residues. Germline CDR1 and CDR2: SGHTA and FQGTGA. Looking up the rest from reference TRBV7-3 and TRBJ2-5 gives the full variable domain: GAGVSQTPSNKVTEKGKYVELRCDPISGHTALYWYRQSLGQGPEFLIYFQGTGAADDSGLPNDRFFAVRPEGSVSTLKIQRTERGDSAVYLCASSSHGPPLGETQYFGPGTRLLVL.

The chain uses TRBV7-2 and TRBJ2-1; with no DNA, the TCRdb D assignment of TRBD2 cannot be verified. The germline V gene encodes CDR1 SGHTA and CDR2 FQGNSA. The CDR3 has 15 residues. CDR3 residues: CASSLAFGSVNEQFF.

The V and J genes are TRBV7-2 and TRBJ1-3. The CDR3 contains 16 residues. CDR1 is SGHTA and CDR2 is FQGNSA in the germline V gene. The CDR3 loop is CASSLGSIGSGNTIYF.

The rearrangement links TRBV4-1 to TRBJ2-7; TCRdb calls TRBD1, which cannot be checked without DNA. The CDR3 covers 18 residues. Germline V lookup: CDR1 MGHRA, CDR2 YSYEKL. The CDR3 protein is CASSLLKSTGGSSYEQYF.

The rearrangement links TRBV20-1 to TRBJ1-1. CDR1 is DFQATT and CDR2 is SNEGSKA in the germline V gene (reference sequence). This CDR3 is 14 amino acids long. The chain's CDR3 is CSAMGGLSNTEAFF.

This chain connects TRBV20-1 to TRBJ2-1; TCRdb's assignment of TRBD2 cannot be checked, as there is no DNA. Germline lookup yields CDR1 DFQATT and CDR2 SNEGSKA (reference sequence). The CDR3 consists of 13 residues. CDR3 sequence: CSARLSGRAQQFF.

The CDR3: CASSSGGGGSSNYGYTF. The chain employs TRBV4-1 and TRBJ1-2. The CDR3 runs 17 residues. Per the germline V gene, CDR1 is MGHRA and CDR2 is YSYEKL.

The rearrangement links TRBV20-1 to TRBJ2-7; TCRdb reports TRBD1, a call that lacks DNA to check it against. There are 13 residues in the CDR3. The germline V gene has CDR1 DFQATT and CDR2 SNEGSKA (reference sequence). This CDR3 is CSAGQGVSYEQYF.

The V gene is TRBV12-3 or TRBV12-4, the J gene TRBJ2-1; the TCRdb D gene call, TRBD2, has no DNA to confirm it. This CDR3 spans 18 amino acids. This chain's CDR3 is CASSLQAGVPGSYNEQFF.

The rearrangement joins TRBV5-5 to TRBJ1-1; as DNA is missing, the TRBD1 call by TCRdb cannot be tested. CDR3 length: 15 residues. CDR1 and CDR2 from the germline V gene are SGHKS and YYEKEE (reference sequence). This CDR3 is CASSSTTGESTEAFF. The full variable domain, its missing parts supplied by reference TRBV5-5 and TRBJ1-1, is DAGVTQSPTHLIKTRGQQVTLRCSPISGHKSVSWYQQVLGQGPQFIFQYYEKEERGRGNFPDRFSARQFPNYSSELNVNALLLGDSALYLCASSSTTGESTEAFFGQGTRLTVV.

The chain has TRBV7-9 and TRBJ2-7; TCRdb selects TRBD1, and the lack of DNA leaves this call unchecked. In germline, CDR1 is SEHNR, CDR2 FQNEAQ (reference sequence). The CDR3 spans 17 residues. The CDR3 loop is CASSLVLGREESYEQYF.

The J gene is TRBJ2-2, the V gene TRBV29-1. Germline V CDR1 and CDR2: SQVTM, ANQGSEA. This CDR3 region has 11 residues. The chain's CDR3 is CSVAGTGELFF.

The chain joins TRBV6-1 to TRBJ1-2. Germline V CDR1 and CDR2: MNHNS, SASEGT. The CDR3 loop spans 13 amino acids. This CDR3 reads CASSAYSLYGYTF.

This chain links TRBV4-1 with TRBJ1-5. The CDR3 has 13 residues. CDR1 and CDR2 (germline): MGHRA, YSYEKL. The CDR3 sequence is CASSQQSNQPQHF.

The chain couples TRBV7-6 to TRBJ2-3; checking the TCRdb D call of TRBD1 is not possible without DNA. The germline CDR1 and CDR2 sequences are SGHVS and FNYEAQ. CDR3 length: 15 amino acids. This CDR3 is CASSSSFQGTDTQYF.

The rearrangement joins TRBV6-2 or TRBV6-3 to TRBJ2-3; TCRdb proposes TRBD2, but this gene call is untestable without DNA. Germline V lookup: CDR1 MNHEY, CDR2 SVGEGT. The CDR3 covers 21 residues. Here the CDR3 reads CASSYSRTSGENRPSTDTQYF.

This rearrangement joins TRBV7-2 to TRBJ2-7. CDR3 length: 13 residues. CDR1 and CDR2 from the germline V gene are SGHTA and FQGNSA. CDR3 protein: CASSPDLIYEQYF.

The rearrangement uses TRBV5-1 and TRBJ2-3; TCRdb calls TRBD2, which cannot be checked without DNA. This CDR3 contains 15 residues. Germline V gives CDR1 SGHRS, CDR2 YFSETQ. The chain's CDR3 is CASRSSSGSTDTQYF.

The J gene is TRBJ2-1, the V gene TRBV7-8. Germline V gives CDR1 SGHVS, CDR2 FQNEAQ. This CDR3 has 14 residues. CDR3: CASSLEKGHNEQFF.

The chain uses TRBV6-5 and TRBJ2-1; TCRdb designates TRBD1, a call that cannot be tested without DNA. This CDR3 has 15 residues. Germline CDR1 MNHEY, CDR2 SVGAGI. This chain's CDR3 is CASIKNGQGYNEQFF.

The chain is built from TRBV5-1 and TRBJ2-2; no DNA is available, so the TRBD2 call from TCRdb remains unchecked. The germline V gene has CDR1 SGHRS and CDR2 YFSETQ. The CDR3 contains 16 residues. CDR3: CASSLDGPWNTGELFF.

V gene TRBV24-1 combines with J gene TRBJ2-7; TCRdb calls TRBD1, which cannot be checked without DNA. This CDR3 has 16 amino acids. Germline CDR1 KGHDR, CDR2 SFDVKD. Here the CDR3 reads CATSDARGQRPYEQYF.

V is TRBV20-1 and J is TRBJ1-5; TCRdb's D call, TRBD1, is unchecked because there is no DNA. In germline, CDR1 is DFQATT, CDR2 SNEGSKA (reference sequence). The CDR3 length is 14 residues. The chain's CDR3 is CSASRQGANQPQHF.

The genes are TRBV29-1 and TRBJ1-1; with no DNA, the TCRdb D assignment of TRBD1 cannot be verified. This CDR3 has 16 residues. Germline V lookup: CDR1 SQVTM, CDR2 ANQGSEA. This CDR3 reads CSVGQGRGSMNTEAFF.

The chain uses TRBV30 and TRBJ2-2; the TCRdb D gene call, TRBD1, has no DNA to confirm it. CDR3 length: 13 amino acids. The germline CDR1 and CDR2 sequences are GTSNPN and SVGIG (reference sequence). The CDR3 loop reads CAWKGQGNGELFF.

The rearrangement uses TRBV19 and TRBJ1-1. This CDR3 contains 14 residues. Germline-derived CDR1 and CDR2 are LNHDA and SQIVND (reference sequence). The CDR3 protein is CATHPDVSNTEAFF.